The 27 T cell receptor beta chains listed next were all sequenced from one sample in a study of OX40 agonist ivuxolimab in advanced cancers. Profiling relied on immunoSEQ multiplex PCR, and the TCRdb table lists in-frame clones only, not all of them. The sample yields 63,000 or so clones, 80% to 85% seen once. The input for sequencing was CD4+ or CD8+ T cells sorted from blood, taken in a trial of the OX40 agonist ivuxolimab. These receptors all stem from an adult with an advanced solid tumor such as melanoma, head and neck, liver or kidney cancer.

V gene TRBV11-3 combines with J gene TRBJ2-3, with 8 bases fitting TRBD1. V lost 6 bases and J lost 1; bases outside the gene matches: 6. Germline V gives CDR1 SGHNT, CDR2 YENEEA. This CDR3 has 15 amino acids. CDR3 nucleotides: TGTGCCAGCAGACCTATGGACAGGGGCACAGATACGCAGTATTTT. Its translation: CASRPMDRGTDTQYF.

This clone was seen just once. CDR3 in DNA: TGCGCCAGCAGCTTGAATCCGGGGGGGCAAGAGACCCAGTACTTC. Its protein product is CASSLNPGGQETQYF. This chain uses TRBV5-1 with TRBJ2-5, with 8 nucleotides matching TRBD2. This CDR3 has 15 amino acids. The trim removed 1 base at V and 2 bases at J, leaving 4 bases unmatched. Germline loops: CDR1 SGHRS, CDR2 YFSETQ.

DNA of the CDR3: TGTGCCAGCAGCGTGGGCAAGGCCTACAATGAGCAGTTCTTC. Its protein is CASSVGKAYNEQFF. This chain links TRBV9 with TRBJ2-1; D is unresolved. The length of the CDR3 is 14 residues. Germline CDR1 reads SGDLS; CDR2 reads YYNGEE. The V end lost 2 bases, the J end lost 2 bases, and 8 bases lay between the germline ends.

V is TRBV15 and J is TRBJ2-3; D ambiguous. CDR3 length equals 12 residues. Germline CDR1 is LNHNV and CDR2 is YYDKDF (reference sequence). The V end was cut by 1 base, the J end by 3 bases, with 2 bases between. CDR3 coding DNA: TGTGCCACCAGCAGAGCTACAGATACGCAGTATTTT. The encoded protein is CATSRATDTQYF.

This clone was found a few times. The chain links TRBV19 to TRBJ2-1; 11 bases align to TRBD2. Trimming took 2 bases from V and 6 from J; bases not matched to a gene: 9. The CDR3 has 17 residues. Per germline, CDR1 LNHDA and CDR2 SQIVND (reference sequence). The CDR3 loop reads CASSIIGSTSGINEQFF. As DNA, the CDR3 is TGTGCCAGTAGTATAATTGGTTCGACTAGCGGGATCAATGAGCAGTTCTTC.

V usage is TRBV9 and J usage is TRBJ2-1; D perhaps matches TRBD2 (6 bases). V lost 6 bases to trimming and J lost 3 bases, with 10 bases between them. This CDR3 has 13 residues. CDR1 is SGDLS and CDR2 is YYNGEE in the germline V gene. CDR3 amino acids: CASTPGGYNEQFF. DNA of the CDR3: TGTGCCAGCACCCCCGGGGGCTACAATGAGCAGTTCTTC.

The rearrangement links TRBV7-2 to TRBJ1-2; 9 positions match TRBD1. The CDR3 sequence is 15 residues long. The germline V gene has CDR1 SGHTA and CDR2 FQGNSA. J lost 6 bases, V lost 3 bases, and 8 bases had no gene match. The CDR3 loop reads CASSFKGQGSHGYTF. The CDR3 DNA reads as TGTGCCAGCAGCTTTAAAGGACAGGGGTCACATGGCTACACCTTC.

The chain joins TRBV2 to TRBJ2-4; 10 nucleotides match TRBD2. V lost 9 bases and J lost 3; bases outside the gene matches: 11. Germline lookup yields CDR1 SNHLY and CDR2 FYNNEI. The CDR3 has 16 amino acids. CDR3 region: CASLAGADGSKNIQYF. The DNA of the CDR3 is TGTGCCAGTCTAGCGGGGGCTGATGGTAGCAAAAACATTCAGTACTTC.

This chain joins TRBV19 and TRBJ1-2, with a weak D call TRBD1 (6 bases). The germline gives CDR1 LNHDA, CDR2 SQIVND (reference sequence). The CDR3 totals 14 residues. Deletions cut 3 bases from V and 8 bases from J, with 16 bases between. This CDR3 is CASSIGQRRGGYTF. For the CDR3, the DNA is TGTGCCAGTAGTATCGGACAGCGGAGGGGAGGCTACACCTTC.

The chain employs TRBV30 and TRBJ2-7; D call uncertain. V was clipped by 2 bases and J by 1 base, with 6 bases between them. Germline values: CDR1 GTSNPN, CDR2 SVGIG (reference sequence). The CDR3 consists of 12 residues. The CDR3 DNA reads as TGTGCCTGGAGTCGTCGGTCCTACGAGCAGTACTTC. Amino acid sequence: CAWSRRSYEQYF.

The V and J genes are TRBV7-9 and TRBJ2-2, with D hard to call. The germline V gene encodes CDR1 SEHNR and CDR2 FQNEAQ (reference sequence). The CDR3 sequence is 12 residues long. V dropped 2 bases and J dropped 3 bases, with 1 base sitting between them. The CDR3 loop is CASSLHTGELFF. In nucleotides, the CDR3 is TGTGCCAGCAGCTTACACACCGGGGAGCTGTTTTTT.

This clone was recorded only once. This CDR3 is CASSQASSGGAGETQYF. CDR3 coding DNA: TGCGCCAGCAGCCAAGCCTCTAGCGGGGGGGCCGGAGAGACCCAGTACTTC. The V call is TRBV4-1, the J call TRBJ2-5, with 12 bases aligning to TRBD2. With V trimmed by 1 base and J by 4 bases, 7 bases remained unmatched. The CDR3 consists of 17 residues. From germline, CDR1 is MGHRA and CDR2 YSYEKL.

CDR3 protein: CASSPGQGDKQYF. CDR3 DNA sequence: TGTGCCAGCAGCCCCGGACAGGGGGACAAGCAGTACTTC. The V and J genes are TRBV7-2 and TRBJ2-7, with 10 bases that match TRBD1. V trimming: 5 bases; J trimming: 8 bases; junction bases outside the gene matches: 6. The CDR3 loop spans 13 amino acids. Germline CDR1 SGHTA, CDR2 FQGNSA.

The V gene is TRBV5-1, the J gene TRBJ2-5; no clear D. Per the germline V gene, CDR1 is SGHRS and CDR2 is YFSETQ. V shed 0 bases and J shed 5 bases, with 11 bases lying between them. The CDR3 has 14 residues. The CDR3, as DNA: TGCGCCAGCAGCTTGGGTCAGGAATGGGAGACCCAGTACTTC. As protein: CASSLGQEWETQYF.

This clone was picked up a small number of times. CDR3 DNA sequence: TGTGCCTGGAGCGGGACAGGACCTGGGACTGAAGCTTTCTTT. The encoded protein is CAWSGTGPGTEAFF. The gene calls are TRBV30 and TRBJ1-1; 8 bases fit TRBD1. The CDR3 spans 14 residues. The germline gives CDR1 GTSNPN, CDR2 SVGIG (reference sequence). Trimming at V came to 3 bases and at J to 5 bases, leaving 8 bases not matched to a gene.

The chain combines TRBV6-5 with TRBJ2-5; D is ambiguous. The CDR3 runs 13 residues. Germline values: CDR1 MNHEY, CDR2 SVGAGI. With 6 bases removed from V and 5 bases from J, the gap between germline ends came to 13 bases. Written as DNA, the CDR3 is TGTGCCAGCAGCGTTCTGGCCGGGGAGACCCAGTACTTC. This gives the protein CASSVLAGETQYF.

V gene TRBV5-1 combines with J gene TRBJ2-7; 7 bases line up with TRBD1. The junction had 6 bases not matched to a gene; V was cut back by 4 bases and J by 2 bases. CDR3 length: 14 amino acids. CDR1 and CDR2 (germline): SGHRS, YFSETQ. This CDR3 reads CASSPQGFPYEQYF. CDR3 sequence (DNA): TGCGCCAGCAGCCCACAGGGGTTTCCCTACGAGCAGTACTTC.

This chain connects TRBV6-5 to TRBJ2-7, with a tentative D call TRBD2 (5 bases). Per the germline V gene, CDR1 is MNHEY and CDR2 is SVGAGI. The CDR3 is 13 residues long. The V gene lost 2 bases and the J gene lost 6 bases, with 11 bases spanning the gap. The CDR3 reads CASSYKPGIEQYF. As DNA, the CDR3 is TGTGCCAGCAGTTACAAACCGGGGATCGAGCAGTACTTC.

The CDR3: CAWSRGGEQYF. The CDR3 bases are TGTGCCTGGAGCCGGGGCGGGGAGCAGTACTTC. The chain is built from TRBV30 and TRBJ2-7; either TRBD1 or TRBD2 may fit D (5 bases each). Germline V gene data show CDR1 as GTSNPN and CDR2 as SVGIG (reference sequence). This CDR3 is built from 11 residues. V was shortened by 3 bases and J by 7 bases, with 10 bases between the two germline ends.

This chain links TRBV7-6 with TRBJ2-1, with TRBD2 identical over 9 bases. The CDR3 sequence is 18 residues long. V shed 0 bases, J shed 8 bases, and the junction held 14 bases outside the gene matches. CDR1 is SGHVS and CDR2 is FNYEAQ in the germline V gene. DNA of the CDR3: TGTGCCAGCAGCTTAGCTTCACTGGCGGGGGGGTCGATCCATGAGCAGTTCTTC. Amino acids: CASSLASLAGGSIHEQFF.

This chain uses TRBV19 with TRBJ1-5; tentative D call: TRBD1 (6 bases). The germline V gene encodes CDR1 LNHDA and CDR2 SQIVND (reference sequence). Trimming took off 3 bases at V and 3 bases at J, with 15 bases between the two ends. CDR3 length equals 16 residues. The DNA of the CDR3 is TGTGCCAGTAGTATTTGGGGGGCAGGACACAATCAGCCCCAGCATTTT. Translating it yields CASSIWGAGHNQPQHF.

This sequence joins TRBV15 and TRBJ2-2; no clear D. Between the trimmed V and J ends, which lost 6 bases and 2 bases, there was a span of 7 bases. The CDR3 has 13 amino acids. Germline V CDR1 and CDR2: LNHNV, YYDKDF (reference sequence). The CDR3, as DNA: TGTGCCACCAGTCCTAGTAACACCGGGGAGCTGTTTTTT. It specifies CATSPSNTGELFF. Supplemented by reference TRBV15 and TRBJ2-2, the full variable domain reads DAMVIQNPRYQVTQFGKPVTLSCSQTLNHNVMYWYQQKSSQAPKLLFHYYDKDFNNEADTPDNFQSRRPNTSFCFLDIRSPGLGDTAMYLCATSPSNTGELFFGEGSRLTVL.

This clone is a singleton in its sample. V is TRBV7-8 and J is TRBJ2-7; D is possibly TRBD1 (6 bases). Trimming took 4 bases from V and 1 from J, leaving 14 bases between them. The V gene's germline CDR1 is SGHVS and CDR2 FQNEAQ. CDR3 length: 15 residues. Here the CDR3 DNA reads TGTGCCAGCAGCTCTTACAGGGTAGGATCCTACGAGCAGTACTTC. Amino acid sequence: CASSSYRVGSYEQYF. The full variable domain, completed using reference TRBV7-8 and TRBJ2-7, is GAGVSQSPRYKVAKRGQDVALRCDPISGHVSLFWYQQALGQGPEFLTYFQNEAQLDKSGLPSDRFFAERPEGSVSTLKIQRTQQEDSAVYLCASSSYRVGSYEQYFGPGTRLTVT.

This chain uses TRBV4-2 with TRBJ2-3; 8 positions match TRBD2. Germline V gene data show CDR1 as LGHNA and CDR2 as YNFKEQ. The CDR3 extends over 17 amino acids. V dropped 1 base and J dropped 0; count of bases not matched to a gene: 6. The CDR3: CASSQVGTRTSTDTQYF. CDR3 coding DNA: TGTGCCAGCAGCCAAGTCGGGACTAGGACTAGCACAGATACGCAGTATTTT.

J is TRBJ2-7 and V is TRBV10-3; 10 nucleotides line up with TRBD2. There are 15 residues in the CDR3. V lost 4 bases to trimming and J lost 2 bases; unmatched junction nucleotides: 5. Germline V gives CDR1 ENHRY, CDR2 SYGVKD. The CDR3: CAISGPSGSPYEQYF. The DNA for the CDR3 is TGTGCCATCAGTGGACCTAGCGGGAGTCCCTACGAGCAGTACTTC.

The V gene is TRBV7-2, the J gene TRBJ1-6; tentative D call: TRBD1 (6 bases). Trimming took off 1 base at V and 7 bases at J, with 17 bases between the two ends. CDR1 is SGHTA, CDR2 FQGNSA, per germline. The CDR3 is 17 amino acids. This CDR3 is CASSLGRTGSGNSPLHF. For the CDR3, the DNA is TGTGCCAGCAGCTTAGGTCGAACAGGGTCGGGGAATTCACCCCTCCACTTT.

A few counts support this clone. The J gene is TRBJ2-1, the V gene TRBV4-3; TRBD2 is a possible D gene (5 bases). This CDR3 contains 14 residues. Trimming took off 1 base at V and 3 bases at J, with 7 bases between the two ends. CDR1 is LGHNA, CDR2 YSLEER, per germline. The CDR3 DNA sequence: TGCGCCAGCAGCCAAGGGACTGGCTACAATGAGCAGTTCTTC. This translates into CASSQGTGYNEQFF.